This T cell receptor beta chain was retrieved from a study of post-analysis software for immune sequencing data. Findings of the study overall: There were about 5 TRBV segments more frequent in patients than controls, and TRBV5-6, TRBV5-1 and TRBV20-1 were among them. F measure grouped same-batch samples tightly together.

At least ten counts were recorded for this clonotype. As yet, its antigen is unknown. cDNA libraries of TCR beta carried unique molecular identifiers. TCRdb used MiXCR to reprocess the PCR reads, holding one entry per CDR3 protein. Here the sample spans fewer than 850,000 distinct CDR3 sequences, about 32% being singletons. The V end was cut by 3 bases, the J end by 6 bases, with 13 bases between. This CDR3 has 13 amino acids. Germline-derived CDR1 and CDR2 are SQVTM and ANQGSEA. Source material: blood. The chain carries TRBV29-1 and TRBJ2-3; the D gene could be TRBD1 or TRBD2 (5 bases each). This receptor was identified in a girl aged 5 to 17 with multiple sclerosis. This chain's CDR3 is CSVDRDPSDTQYF. CDR3 DNA: TGCAGCGTTGACCGGGACCCCTCGGATACGCAGTATTTT.